This is a list of T cell receptor beta chains from one sample in a study of blood T cell repertoires in COVID-19. Clones were read by immunoSEQ multiplex PCR, and TCRdb kept only the in-frame ones, dropping some. The repertoire holds over 200,000 clones, with 81% as singletons. Source material: PBMCs or T cells enriched from blood (not recorded which). The receptors shown here come from a woman in her forties or fifties with acute COVID-19. CDR3s include the opening cysteine and the closing phenylalanine or tryptophan. The order of the fields is V gene, J gene, D gene, clone size, CDR3 DNA, CDR3 protein. A D gene is named only where the DNA matches it firmly. For some rows the clone size is stated as once, few or many, or as a class when expanded; others skip it.

TRBV6-2/TRBV6-3	TRBJ2-1	TRBD2	-	TGTGCCAGCACCCCTCTATTAGCGGGAAGGGATGAGCAGTTCTTC	CASTPLLAGRDEQFF
TRBV19	TRBJ2-3	TRBD1	-	TGTGCCAGTAGTAGCGGGACAGGCTCTAGCACAGATACGCAGTATTTT	CASSSGTGSSTDTQYF
TRBV19	TRBJ1-1	TRBD1	-	TGTGCCAGCAAGGGACAGCTGGGACTGAGCACTGAAGCTTTCTTT	CASKGQLGLSTEAFF
TRBV7-2	TRBJ1-1	-	-	TGTGCCAGCAACCAAGAGCTGAACACTGAAGCTTTCTTT	CASNQELNTEAFF
TRBV11-2	TRBJ1-2	-	-	TGTGCCAGCAGCCCTGGACAGCGAACCCTCTATGGCTACACCTTC	CASSPGQRTLYGYTF
TRBV19	TRBJ1-4	-	-	TGTGCCAGTAGTACGACTTACGGGGAAAAACTGTTTTTT	CASSTTYGEKLFF
TRBV19	TRBJ2-5	-	many	TGTGCCAGTAGTATTGGTCAGGGCAGACAGACCCAGTACTTC	CASSIGQGRQTQYF
TRBV27	TRBJ2-7	TRBD2	-	TGTGCCAGCTTAAAAATTAGCGGGGGGGCCCACGAGCAGTACTTC	CASLKISGGAHEQYF
TRBV7-2	TRBJ2-1	TRBD1	-	TGTGCCAGCAGCTTAACAGGGGGAATTTCACAGTTCTTC	CASSLTGGISQFF
TRBV30	TRBJ2-7	-	-	TGTGCCTGGAGGCGGCCCCCCGGGTACGAGCAGTACTTC	CAWRRPPGYEQYF
TRBV10-3	TRBJ2-7	-	-	TGTGCCATCAGTGAACTCGGGGAGTACTACGAGCAGTACTTC	CAISELGEYYEQYF
TRBV3-1/TRBV3-2	TRBJ2-7	-	-	TGTGCCAGCAGCCAAGGGGAGTGGCATCTACCCTCCTACGAGCAGTACTTC	CASSQGEWHLPSYEQYF